This entry lists 17 T cell receptor beta chains sequenced from one sample in a study of cytomegalovirus exposure and HLA in healthy donors. The PCR had 60 Vbeta and 13 Jbeta primers. The data were produced by immunoSEQ multiplex PCR, yet TCRdb's version contains in-frame clones alone and is incomplete. The profile covers 150,000 to 200,000 clones, with 80% appearing a single time and roughly 0.7% taken by the ten largest. Sequencing was done on a sample of PBMCs. Receptors originate from a boy younger than 18 in good health and CMV-seronegative.

The chain has TRBV9 and TRBJ2-5, with D possibly matching TRBD1 (8 bases). With 4 bases removed from V and 4 bases from J, the gap between germline ends came to 17 bases. This CDR3 is built from 15 residues. The germline V gene encodes CDR1 SGDLS and CDR2 YYNGEE. The CDR3 sequence: CASSPSGGGGETQYF. DNA of the CDR3: TGTGCCAGCAGCCCCTCAGGGGGCGGGGGAGAGACCCAGTACTTC.

With respect to this clone: A junction end diverges from the germline sequence, so it may reflect a read error. V and J are TRBV7-2 and TRBJ1-6; TRBD1 is a possible D gene (6 bases). Germline CDR1 SGHTA, CDR2 FQGNSA. The CDR3 runs 14 residues. The CDR3 DNA reads TGTGCCAGCAGCTTAGGGGGGGGCTCTTCATCCCTCCACTTT. Amino acid sequence: CASSLGGGSSSLHF.

The chain is built from TRBV13 and TRBJ2-3, with 11 nucleotides matching TRBD1. Germline V lookup: CDR1 PRHDT, CDR2 FYEKMQ (reference sequence). The CDR3 runs 17 residues. V shed 4 bases, J shed 5 bases, and the junction held 11 bases outside the gene matches. The CDR3 here is CASSSRDRGTAIDTQYF. The DNA for the CDR3 is TGTGCCAGCAGCTCCCGGGACAGGGGGACTGCTATAGATACGCAGTATTTT.

V and J are TRBV29-1 and TRBJ2-3; D gene uncertain. V was cut by 2 bases and J by 0 bases, with 12 bases left in between. Germline V gene data show CDR1 as SQVTM and CDR2 as ANQGSEA. This CDR3 has 15 residues. DNA for the CDR3: TGCAGCGTTGAACATTCCGCAACTAGCACAGATACGCAGTATTTT. Translation gives CSVEHSATSTDTQYF.

This chain uses TRBV7-9 with TRBJ2-3; D possibly corresponds to TRBD1 (8 bases). The ends were cut back, 4 bases at V and 6 bases at J, with 17 bases in the middle. Germline V gene lookup returns CDR1 SEHNR and CDR2 FQNEAQ (reference sequence). The CDR3 is 15 amino acids. This chain's CDR3 is CASSSYRGGEDTQYF. The CDR3 nucleotides read TGTGCCAGCAGCTCCTACAGGGGGGGAGAGGATACGCAGTATTTT.

The J gene is TRBJ1-5, the V gene TRBV4-2, with D possibly being TRBD1 (5 bases). CDR1 and CDR2 (germline): LGHNA, YNFKEQ. V lost 1 base and J lost 3, with 10 bases in between. There are 15 residues in the CDR3. In DNA, the CDR3 is TGTGCCAGCAGCCAAGTGGGGCACAACAATCAGCCCCAGCATTTT. Translation: CASSQVGHNNQPQHF.

The V and J genes are TRBV19 and TRBJ2-7; maybe TRBD2 (5 bases). Germline loops: CDR1 LNHDA, CDR2 SQIVND (reference sequence). The V and J ends lost 3 bases and 6 bases respectively, with 12 bases between them. CDR3 length: 13 residues. The CDR3 sequence: CASSIGRVGEQYF. The CDR3 DNA is TGTGCCAGTAGTATCGGGCGGGTGGGCGAGCAGTACTTC.

The chain has TRBV2 and TRBJ2-3; the match to TRBD2 covers 12 bases. Germline values: CDR1 SNHLY, CDR2 FYNNEI. Trimming took 5 bases from V and 3 from J; bases not matched to a gene: 9. The CDR3 is 17 amino acids. The CDR3 loop reads CASSPGDGLAGTDTQYF. The CDR3 DNA follows: TGTGCCAGCAGTCCTGGGGATGGACTAGCGGGAACAGATACGCAGTATTTT.

V gene TRBV7-3 combines with J gene TRBJ1-5; D might be TRBD1 (5 bases). This CDR3 is built from 17 residues. The germline V and J ends were trimmed by 5 bases and 2 bases, with 19 bases remaining between them. The germline gives CDR1 SGHTA, CDR2 FQGTGA. The CDR3 reads CASSQLSRDRCNQPQHF. For the CDR3, the DNA is TGTGCCAGCAGCCAATTGAGTCGAGACAGATGCAATCAGCCCCAGCATTTT.

This rearrangement joins TRBV9 to TRBJ1-1; the D is unclear. The CDR3 consists of 14 residues. The V and J ends lost 0 bases and 5 bases respectively, with 11 bases between them. The germline gives CDR1 SGDLS, CDR2 YYNGEE. CDR3 nucleotides: TGTGCCAGCAGCGTAGCAGGTGTGGATACTGAAGCTTTCTTT. Protein sequence: CASSVAGVDTEAFF. Complete variable domain (other parts from reference TRBV9 and TRBJ1-1): DSGVTQTPKHLITATGQRVTLRCSPRSGDLSVYWYQQSLDQGLQFLIQYYNGEERAKGNILERFSAQQFPDLHSELNLSSLELGDSALYFCASSVAGVDTEAFFGQGTRLTVV.

The chain combines TRBV19 with TRBJ1-2; possible D gene TRBD1, 6 bases. Trimming left V 1 base short and J 0 bases short, with 18 bases between. The CDR3 contains 18 residues. Germline loops: CDR1 LNHDA, CDR2 SQIVND (reference sequence). CDR3 sequence (DNA): TGTGCCAGTAGTATAGTCGGGGGGCAGCGTACTTCTAACTATGGCTACACCTTC. Its translation is CASSIVGGQRTSNYGYTF.

This rearrangement joins TRBV5-4 to TRBJ1-1; 7 bases agree with TRBD1. The V segment lost 4 bases and the J segment 2 bases; nucleotides outside the gene matches: 11. Germline V CDR1 and CDR2: SGHNT, YYREEE (reference sequence). The CDR3 is 16 amino acids. The CDR3 reads CASSPETGRVNTEAFF. In DNA, the CDR3 is TGTGCCAGCAGCCCAGAGACAGGGCGCGTTAACACTGAAGCTTTCTTT.

This chain joins TRBV11-3 and TRBJ2-5; D not resolved. Germline loops: CDR1 SGHNT, CDR2 YENEEA. The CDR3 loop spans 13 amino acids. V shed 3 bases and J shed 9 bases, with 14 bases lying between them. The CDR3 sequence is CASSLPSDEAQYF. The DNA of the CDR3 is TGTGCCAGCAGCTTGCCCTCTGACGAGGCCCAGTACTTC.

This clone was picked up one time. The rearrangement uses TRBV29-1 and TRBJ1-3, with D possibly being TRBD1 (5 bases). V was clipped by 1 base and J by 6 bases, with 16 bases between them. The CDR3 loop spans 15 amino acids. Germline V lookup: CDR1 SQVTM, CDR2 ANQGSEA. CDR3 amino acids: CSVEALGGTENTIYF. CDR3 DNA: TGCAGCGTTGAAGCCCTGGGGGGAACCGAAAACACCATATATTTT. The variable domain in full, with the rest retrieved from reference TRBV29-1 and TRBJ1-3, is SAVISQKPSRDICQRGTSLTIQCQVDSQVTMMFWYRQQPGQSLTLIATANQGSEATYESGFVIDKFPISRPNLTFSTLTVSNMSPEDSSIYLCSVEALGGTENTIYFGEGSWLTVV.

This sequence joins TRBV5-6 and TRBJ2-3; D remains ambiguous. The CDR3 is made up of 14 amino acids. The germline V and J ends were trimmed by 0 bases and 1 base, with 6 bases remaining between them. Germline assignment: CDR1 SGHDT and CDR2 YYEEEE. The chain's CDR3 is CASSLVQGTDTQYF. The CDR3 DNA follows: TGTGCCAGCAGCTTGGTGCAGGGCACAGATACGCAGTATTTT.

The chain is built from TRBV7-3 and TRBJ2-2; a possible D gene is TRBD1 (5 bases). V lost 6 bases, J lost 4 bases, and 9 bases lay in between. Germline V lookup: CDR1 SGHTA, CDR2 FQGTGA. This CDR3 is built from 13 residues. The CDR3 protein is CASSLQGTGELFF. DNA for the CDR3: TGTGCCAGCAGTTTGCAGGGCACCGGGGAGCTGTTTTTT.

The V call is TRBV6-5, the J call TRBJ2-5, with 8 nucleotides matching TRBD2. The CDR3 has 14 amino acids. Germline values: CDR1 MNHEY, CDR2 SVGAGI. Trimming cost V 6 bases and J 5 bases; bases outside gene matches: 8. CDR3 sequence reads: CASSLGGVQETQYF. CDR3 DNA: TGTGCCAGCAGCCTCGGGGGGGTTCAGGAGACCCAGTACTTC.